The rows below give T cell receptor beta chains drawn from one sample of a study of blood T cell repertoires in COVID-19. The assay was immunoSEQ multiplex PCR, and TCRdb's table has in-frame clones only and misses some. Of roughly 310,000 clones in the sample, around nine tenths are singletons; the top ten hold roughly 2.5%. Sequencing was carried out using PBMCs or T cells enriched from blood (not recorded which). Receptors originate from a man aged 60-69 years who had recovered from COVID-19. Both conserved end residues are part of each CDR3. The order of the fields is D gene, J gene, V gene, clone size, CDR3 DNA, CDR3 protein. D genes are given only for firm matches. The size entry is marked missing in some rows and otherwise reads once, few, many or a size class.

TRBD1 TRBJ1-1 TRBV18 few TGTGCCAGCTCACCGGGACAGGGGCTGGGTGAAGCTTTCTTT CASSPGQGLGEAFF
NA TRBJ2-5 TRBV18 NA TGTGCCAGCTCACCCCCACAGATCCAAGAGACCCAGTACTTC CASSPPQIQETQYF
TRBD1 TRBJ1-2 TRBV7-9 NA TGTGCCAGCAGCGCACTCGGGACAGACTATGGCTACACCTTC CASSALGTDYGYTF
NA TRBJ2-7 TRBV7-4 NA TGTGCCAGCAGCTCAGCCAAAATAGAGGAGGGGAGCTGCCACGAGCAGTACTTC CASSSAKIEEGSCHEQYF
TRBD1 TRBJ1-2 TRBV29-1 NA TGCAGCGTTGAAACCCGACAGGGGGCTGGCTACACCTTC CSVETRQGAGYTF
NA TRBJ2-7 TRBV9 NA TGTGCCAGCAGCGTAGATGCAAGCCCCTACGAGCAGTACTTC CASSVDASPYEQYF
NA TRBJ1-5 TRBV9 NA TGTGCCAGCAGCCAGGGCGGAGGGGTGGGTCAGCCCCAGCATTTT CASSQGGGVGQPQHF
NA TRBJ1-2 TRBV6-5 NA TGTGCCAGCAGTTACTCGATTGGTCAGGGGCATGGAGGCTACACCTTC CASSYSIGQGHGGYTF
NA TRBJ1-1 TRBV6-5 NA TGTGCCAGCAGCGGACAGAGGAACACTGAAGCTTTCTTT CASSGQRNTEAFF
NA TRBJ2-7 TRBV18 NA TGTGCCAGCTCACCACCGGTTAGGGGCTCCGAGCAGTACTTC CASSPPVRGSEQYF
NA TRBJ2-1 TRBV4-1 NA TGCGCCAGCAGCCAAGATGTGCTGGAGGTCCGTGAGCAGTTCTTC CASSQDVLEVREQFF
NA TRBJ1-2 TRBV7-8 NA TGTGCCAGCAGCCCAACACGTGTGGGAGGCTATGGCTACACCTTC CASSPTRVGGYGYTF
NA TRBJ1-2 TRBV5-1 NA TGCGCCAGCAGCTTGGACAGAGCTAACTATGGCTACACCTTC CASSLDRANYGYTF
TRBD1 TRBJ1-1 TRBV5-1 NA TGCGCCAGCAGCGTGGGAACAGGGGCCACTGAAGCTTTCTTT CASSVGTGATEAFF
TRBD1 TRBJ1-6 TRBV18 NA TGTGCCAGCTCACGGGACAGGGGAAATTCACCCCTCCACTTT CASSRDRGNSPLHF
NA TRBJ1-1 TRBV6-5 NA TGTGCCAGCAGTCAGGACAGAGTCGCGAACACTGAAGCTTTCTTT CASSQDRVANTEAFF
NA TRBJ1-3 TRBV10-1 NA TGCGCCAGCAGTGAGTCTGGCGGACAGGGAAACACCATATATTTT CASSESGGQGNTIYF
TRBD1 TRBJ2-3 TRBV5-4 NA TGTGCCAGCAGCTTGAGGGGACAGGGAGGCACAGATACGCAGTATTTT CASSLRGQGGTDTQYF
NA TRBJ2-6 TRBV7-3 NA TGTGCCAGCAGCCCCACAGGGCTCGGGGCCAACGTCCTGACTTTC CASSPTGLGANVLTF
NA TRBJ2-2 TRBV5-1 NA TGCGCCAGCAGATTGGGGAGTACCGGGGAGCTGTTTTTT CASRLGSTGELFF